These T cell receptor beta chains were read from a single sample in a study of cytomegalovirus exposure and HLA in healthy donors. Using immunoSEQ multiplex PCR, the repertoire was profiled, and TCRdb retains in-frame clones only, with some absent. The sample records about 130,000 clones, around four fifths being singletons. Sequencing was carried out using PBMCs. These receptor sequences come from a man aged 30 to 39 in good health and CMV-seropositive. Both conserved end residues are part of each CDR3. D genes are given only for firm matches. Size values are once, few and many counts, or a class for expanded clones, and some rows have none.

TRBD2 once TRBJ2-3 TRBV5-4 CASSPLAGWVTDTQYF TGTGCCAGCAGCCCTTTAGCGGGGTGGGTCACAGATACGCAGTATTTT
TRBD1 - TRBJ2-7 TRBV27 CASSPQYRGGEQYF TGTGCCAGCAGTCCGCAATACAGGGGTGGGGAGCAGTACTTC
- - TRBJ1-3 TRBV19 CASSIGTVSGNTIYF TGTGCCAGTAGTATAGGTACAGTCTCTGGAAACACCATATATTTT
TRBD1 - TRBJ2-6 TRBV2 CASSPAGTGFYGANVLTF TGTGCCAGCAGTCCCGCCGGGACAGGGTTTTATGGGGCCAACGTCCTGACTTTC
TRBD2 few TRBJ2-1 TRBV6-4 CASSPSGTSPNEQFF TGTGCCAGCAGCCCTAGCGGGACCTCCCCCAATGAGCAGTTCTTC
- - TRBJ2-2 TRBV5-1 CASSLASGNTGELFF TGCGCCAGCAGCTTGGCGAGCGGGAACACCGGGGAGCTGTTTTTT
- - TRBJ2-3 TRBV5-8 CASSFQKITDTQYF TGTGCCAGCAGCTTCCAAAAAATCACAGATACGCAGTATTTT
TRBD2 - TRBJ2-2 TRBV7-2 CASSLSRTSGTDGELFF TGTGCCAGCAGCCTAAGCCGGACTAGCGGGACGGACGGGGAGCTGTTTTTT
TRBD2 - TRBJ2-7 TRBV7-6 CASRASGAYEQYF TGTGCCAGCAGGGCTAGCGGCGCCTACGAGCAGTACTTC
- - TRBJ1-2 TRBV18 CASSPQNRDGMGYTF TGTGCCAGCTCACCACAAAACAGGGATGGCATGGGCTACACCTTC
TRBD2 - TRBJ2-7 TRBV5-4 CASSSEGSGRLSYEQYF TGTGCCAGCAGCTCTGAGGGTAGCGGGAGGCTTTCCTACGAGCAGTACTTC
TRBD2 - TRBJ2-7 TRBV5-1 CASSFGLAAYEQYF TGCGCCAGCAGCTTCGGACTAGCGGCCTACGAGCAGTACTTC
TRBD1 - TRBJ2-5 TRBV2 CASSQQGAGETQYF TGTGCCAGCAGTCAGCAGGGGGCCGGAGAGACCCAGTACTTC
- - TRBJ2-2 TRBV6-1 CATPGNTGELFF TGTGCCACTCCAGGGAACACCGGGGAGCTGTTTTTT
TRBD1 - TRBJ2-3 TRBV13 CASSSQDRDADTQYF TGTGCCAGCAGCTCCCAGGACAGGGACGCAGATACGCAGTATTTT
- - TRBJ2-2 TRBV12-5 CASGFSQGNTGELFF TGTGCTAGTGGTTTTTCACAGGGGAACACCGGGGAGCTGTTTTTT
TRBD1 once TRBJ2-7 TRBV29-1 CSVAPGQGNEQYF TGCAGCGTGGCTCCGGGACAGGGTAACGAGCAGTACTTC
TRBD1 - TRBJ2-7 TRBV28 CASSRTGSGYEQYF TGTGCCAGCAGTCGGACAGGGAGTGGCTACGAGCAGTACTTC
TRBD1 once TRBJ1-5 TRBV28 CASSRQGRGQPQHF TGTGCCAGCAGTCGACAGGGGCGAGGGCAGCCCCAGCATTTT
- once TRBJ2-7 TRBV11-3 CASSLSGGNEQYF TGTGCCAGCAGCTTATCAGGGGGGAACGAGCAGTACTTC
- - TRBJ2-7 TRBV10-3 CAISQGPQSSYEQYF TGTGCCATCAGTCAGGGGCCCCAAAGCTCCTACGAGCAGTACTTC
- - TRBJ1-1 TRBV4-2 CASSQLEKDTEAFF TGTGCCAGCAGCCAACTGGAGAAGGACACTGAAGCTTTCTTT
TRBD2 - TRBJ2-2 TRBV4-3 CASSQRSGGNTGELFF TGCGCCAGCAGCCAACGTAGCGGGGGGAACACCGGGGAGCTGTTTTTT
TRBD1 - TRBJ2-7 TRBV19 CASSIALDRGNREQYF TGTGCCAGTAGTATAGCCCTGGACAGGGGGAATCGGGAGCAGTACTTC
- once TRBJ1-3 TRBV7-2 CASSRLRASGNTIYF TGTGCCAGCAGCCGGCTCAGGGCCTCTGGAAACACCATATATTTT
TRBD1 few TRBJ1-1 TRBV25-1 CASSGTGRGTEAFF TGTGCCAGCAGCGGGACAGGTCGAGGGACTGAAGCTTTCTTT
TRBD2 - TRBJ2-1 TRBV27 CASSLSGLAGDEQFF TGTGCCAGCAGTTTATCGGGCCTAGCGGGAGATGAGCAGTTCTTC
TRBD1 - TRBJ2-5 TRBV5-5 CASSLDSGTGKETQYF TGTGCCAGCAGCTTGGACTCCGGGACAGGCAAAGAGACCCAGTACTTC
- - TRBJ2-5 TRBV28 CASSLSVTQYF TGTGCCAGCAGCCTTTCGGTGACCCAGTACTTC